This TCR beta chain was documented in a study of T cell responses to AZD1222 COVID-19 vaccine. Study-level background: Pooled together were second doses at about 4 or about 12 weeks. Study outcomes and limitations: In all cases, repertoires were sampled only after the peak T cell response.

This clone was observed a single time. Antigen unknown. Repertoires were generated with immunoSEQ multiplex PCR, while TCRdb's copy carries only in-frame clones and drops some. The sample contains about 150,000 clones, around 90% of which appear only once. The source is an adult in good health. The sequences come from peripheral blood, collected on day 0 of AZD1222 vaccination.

CDR3 sequence: CASGSLTTVRHQPQHF. In DNA, the CDR3 is TGTGCCAGTGGGTCTCTTACGACGGTCAGGCATCAGCCCCAGCATTTT. The rearrangement uses TRBV19 and TRBJ1-5, with D uncertain. Between the trimmed V and J ends, which lost 8 bases and 5 bases, there was a span of 22 bases. The CDR3 is 16 residues long. Germline lookup yields CDR1 LNHDA and CDR2 SQIVND (reference sequence).